The present entry profiles one T cell receptor beta chain with its context. Its specific antigen is unknown. No qualities accompany the bases; no much larger clone lies one base away. The library was made by the immunoSEQ multiplex PCR assay. TCRdb re-hosts the immuneACCESS table, in-frame sequences only. Its copies lack some clones; in the studies checked, an unresolved V gene accounts for under half of them, and the cause for the rest is not known. This sample holds 95,000 to 150,000 clones; around 92% were observed only once. The top ten clones comprise 0.58% of the sample. The data belong to a study of control samples from healthy donors and cancer patients (dated by TCRdb to about 2020). This TCR was sampled from an elderly man with head and neck cancer. Sequencing used PBMCs.

The CDR3 region: CASSSPPYNYTGELFF. The bases read TGTGCCAGCAGTTCTCCTCCCTACAATTACACCGGGGAGCTGTTTTTT. Recombination joined TRBV6-2 or TRBV6-3 with TRBJ2-2, with the D gene too uncertain to name. The junction shows trimming of 4 bases on V and 3 bases on J, plus 15 bases between the germline ends. The CDR1 and CDR2 encoded by the germline V gene are MNHEY and SVGEGT. The CDR3 goes from the cysteine to the phenylalanine over 16 residues. Only the CDR3 DNA is retained, 48 bases long and in frame from the first base.